The present TCR beta chain was sequenced within a study of identical twins. This clonotype was counted only a few times. The CDR3 has 15 residues. Trimming at V came to 2 bases and at J to 7 bases, leaving 6 bases not matched to a gene. TCRdb reprocessed the 5' RACE reads via MiXCR and lists one record per CDR3 protein. Here the sample spans 430,000 or so distinct CDR3 sequences, 20% to 25% being singletons. This same sample was also taken into another study, of T cells expressing NK-cell markers.

This TCR came from a woman aged 18 to 35 in good health. The genes are TRBV12-3 or TRBV12-4 and TRBJ1-5; the match to TRBD1 covers 9 bases. Sequenced input: CD4+ T cells sorted from blood. The CDR3 region has the DNA TGTGCCAGCAGTTTACGGACAGGGACAGGGCAGCCCCAGCATTTT. Its translation: CASSLRTGTGQPQHF.